This TCR beta chain was identified in a study of Tregs in tolerant kidney transplant recipients. Study details: CD4+CD25+CD127- cells came from roughly 3-day belatacept mixed lymphocyte reactions, some with approximately five-day graft donor restimulation.

TCRdb keeps only in-frame clones here, not all; method: immunoSEQ multiplex PCR. The sample includes under 45,000 clones, over 95% seen only once; the top ten take 0.3% to 0.4%. V was clipped by 6 bases and J by 1 base; unmatched bases: 2. There are 13 residues in the CDR3. CDR1 is SQVTM and CDR2 is ANQGSEA in the germline V gene. Details on this clone: The antigen is not known.

Findings of the study overall: The most relevant donor-specific Treg TCRbeta repertoire apparently came from expansion with activated donor B cells. Biological reproducibility was not directly addressed, but technical replication error appeared minimal. Few patients were studied, so findings need validation in larger groups.

Sequencing was performed on Tregs from blood cultured with allogeneic cells. The receptor's source is a human donor in good health. This chain links TRBV29-1 with TRBJ2-2, with 7 bases identical to TRBD1. CDR3 sequence reads: CSVRDRNTGELFF. The CDR3 DNA follows: TGCAGCGTCCGGGACAGGAACACCGGGGAGCTGTTTTTT.